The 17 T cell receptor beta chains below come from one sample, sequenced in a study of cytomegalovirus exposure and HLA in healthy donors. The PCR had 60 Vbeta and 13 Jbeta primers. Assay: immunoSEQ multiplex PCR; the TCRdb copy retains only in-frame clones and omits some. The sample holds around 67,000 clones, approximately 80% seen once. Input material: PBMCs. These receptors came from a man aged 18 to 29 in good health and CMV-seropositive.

The CDR3 reads CASSVGLAAGELFF. CDR3 bases: TGTGCCAGCAGTGTAGGACTAGCGGCCGGGGAGCTGTTTTTT. V usage is TRBV6-1 and J usage is TRBJ2-2, with TRBD2 matching over 10 bases. The CDR3 has 14 residues. Germline-derived CDR1 and CDR2 are MNHNS and SASEGT. With 4 bases clipped from V and 6 bases from J, the junction kept 2 bases outside the gene matches.

CDR3 sequence (DNA): TGTGCCAGCAGCCTAAGGCGGGGAGATACGCAGTATTTT. Amino acid sequence: CASSLRRGDTQYF. V gene TRBV7-2 combines with J gene TRBJ2-3, with a tentative D call TRBD2 (6 bases). V shed 5 bases and J shed 5 bases, with 11 bases lying between them. CDR3 length: 13 residues. The germline V gene encodes CDR1 SGHTA and CDR2 FQGNSA.

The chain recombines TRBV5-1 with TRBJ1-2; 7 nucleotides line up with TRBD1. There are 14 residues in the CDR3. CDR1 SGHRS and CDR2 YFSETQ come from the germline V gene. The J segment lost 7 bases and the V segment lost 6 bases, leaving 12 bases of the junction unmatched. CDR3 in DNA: TGCGCCAGCAACCCGACAGGGCCAGCAGCTGGCTACACCTTC. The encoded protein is CASNPTGPAAGYTF.

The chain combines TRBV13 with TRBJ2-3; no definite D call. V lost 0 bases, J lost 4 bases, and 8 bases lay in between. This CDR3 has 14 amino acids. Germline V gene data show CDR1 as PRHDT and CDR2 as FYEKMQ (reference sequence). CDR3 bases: TGTGCCAGCAGCTTAGGCCTCTCGGCAGATACGCAGTATTTT. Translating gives CASSLGLSADTQYF.

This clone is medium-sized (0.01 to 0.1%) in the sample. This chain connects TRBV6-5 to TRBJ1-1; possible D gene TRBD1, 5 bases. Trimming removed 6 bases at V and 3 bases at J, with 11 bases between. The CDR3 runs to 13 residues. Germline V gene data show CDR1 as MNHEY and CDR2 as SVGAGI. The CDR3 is CASSPGGDTEAFF. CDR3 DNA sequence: TGTGCCAGCAGCCCCGGGGGGGACACTGAAGCTTTCTTT.

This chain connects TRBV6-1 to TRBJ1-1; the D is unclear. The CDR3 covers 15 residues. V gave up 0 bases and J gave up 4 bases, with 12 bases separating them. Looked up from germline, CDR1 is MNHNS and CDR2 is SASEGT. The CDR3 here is CASSEAAGSRTEAFF. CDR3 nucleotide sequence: TGTGCCAGCAGTGAAGCGGCGGGGTCCCGCACTGAAGCTTTCTTT.

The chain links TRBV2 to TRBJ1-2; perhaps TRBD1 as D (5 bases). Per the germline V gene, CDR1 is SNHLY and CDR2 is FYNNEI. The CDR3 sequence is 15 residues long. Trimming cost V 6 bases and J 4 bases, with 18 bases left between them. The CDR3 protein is CASSTDSDRAYGYTF. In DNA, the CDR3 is TGTGCCAGCAGCACTGACAGTGATAGAGCCTATGGCTACACCTTC. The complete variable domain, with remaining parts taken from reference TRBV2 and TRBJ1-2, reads EPEVTQTPSHQVTQMGQEVILRCVPISNHLYFYWYRQILGQKVEFLVSFYNNEISEKSEIFDDQFSVERPDGSNFTLKIRSTKLEDSAMYFCASSTDSDRAYGYTFGSGTRLTVV.

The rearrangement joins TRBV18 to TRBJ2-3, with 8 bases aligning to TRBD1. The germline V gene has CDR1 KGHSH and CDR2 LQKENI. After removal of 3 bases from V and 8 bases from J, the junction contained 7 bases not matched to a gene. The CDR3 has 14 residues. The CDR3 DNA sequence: TGTGCCAGCTCACCGGACAGGGCGCTGGGTACGCAGTATTTT. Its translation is CASSPDRALGTQYF.

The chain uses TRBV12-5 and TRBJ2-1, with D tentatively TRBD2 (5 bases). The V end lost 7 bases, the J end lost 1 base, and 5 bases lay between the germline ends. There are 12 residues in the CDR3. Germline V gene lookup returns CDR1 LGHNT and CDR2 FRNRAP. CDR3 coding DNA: TGTGCTAGTGCGGGATCCTACAATGAGCAGTTCTTC. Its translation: CASAGSYNEQFF.

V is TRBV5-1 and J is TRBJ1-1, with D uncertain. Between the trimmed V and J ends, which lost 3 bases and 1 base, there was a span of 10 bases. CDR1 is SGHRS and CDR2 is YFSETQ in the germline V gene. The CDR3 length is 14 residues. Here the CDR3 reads CASSSTAGNTEAFF. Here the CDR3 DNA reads TGCGCCAGCAGCTCCACGGCAGGGAACACTGAAGCTTTCTTT.

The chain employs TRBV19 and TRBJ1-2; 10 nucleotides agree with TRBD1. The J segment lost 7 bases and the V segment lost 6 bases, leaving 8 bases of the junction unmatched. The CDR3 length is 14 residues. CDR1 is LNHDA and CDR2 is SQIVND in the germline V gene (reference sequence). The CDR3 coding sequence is TGTGCCAGTAGCCGGGACAGGGGAGAGGGTGGCTACACCTTC. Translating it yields CASSRDRGEGGYTF.

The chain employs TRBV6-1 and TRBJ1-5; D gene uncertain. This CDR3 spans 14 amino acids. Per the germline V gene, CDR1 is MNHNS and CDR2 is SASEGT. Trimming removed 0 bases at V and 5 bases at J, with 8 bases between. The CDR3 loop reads CASSEAWSDQPQHF. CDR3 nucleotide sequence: TGTGCCAGCAGTGAAGCGTGGAGTGATCAGCCCCAGCATTTT.

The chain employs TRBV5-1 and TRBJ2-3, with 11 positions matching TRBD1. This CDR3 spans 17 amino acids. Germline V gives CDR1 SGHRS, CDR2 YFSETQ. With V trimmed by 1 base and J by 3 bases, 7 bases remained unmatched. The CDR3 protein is CASSLNPGTGGTDTQYF. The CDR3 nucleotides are TGCGCCAGCAGCTTGAACCCCGGGACAGGGGGAACAGATACGCAGTATTTT.

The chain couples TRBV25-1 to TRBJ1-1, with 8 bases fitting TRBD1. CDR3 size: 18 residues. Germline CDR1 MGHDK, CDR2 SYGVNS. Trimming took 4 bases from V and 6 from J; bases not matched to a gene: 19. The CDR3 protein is CASSGSTPRQGRVAEAFF. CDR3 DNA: TGTGCCAGCAGTGGGAGCACACCTCGACAGGGGAGGGTAGCTGAAGCTTTCTTT.

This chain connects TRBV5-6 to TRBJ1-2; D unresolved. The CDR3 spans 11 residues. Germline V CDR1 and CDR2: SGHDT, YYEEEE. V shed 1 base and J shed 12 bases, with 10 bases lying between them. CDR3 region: CASSLIAGNTF. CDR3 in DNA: TGTGCCAGCAGCTTGATCGCAGGAAACACCTTC.

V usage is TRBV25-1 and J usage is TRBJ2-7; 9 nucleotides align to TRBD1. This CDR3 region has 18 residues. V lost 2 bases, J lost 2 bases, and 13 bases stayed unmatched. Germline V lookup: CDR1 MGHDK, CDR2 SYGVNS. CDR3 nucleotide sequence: TGTGCCAGCAGTGAAACACCGCAACAGGGGGCGCTGACCTACGAGCAGTACTTC. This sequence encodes CASSETPQQGALTYEQYF.

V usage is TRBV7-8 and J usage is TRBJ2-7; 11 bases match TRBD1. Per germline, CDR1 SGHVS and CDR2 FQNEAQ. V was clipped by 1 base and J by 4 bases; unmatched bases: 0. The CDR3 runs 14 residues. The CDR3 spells CASSLGDRGYEQYF. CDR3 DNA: TGTGCCAGCAGCTTAGGGGACAGGGGGTACGAGCAGTACTTC.